Shown below are 25 T cell receptor beta chains from a single sample sequenced in a study of cytomegalovirus exposure and HLA in healthy donors. The PCR ran on 60 Vbeta and 13 Jbeta primers. Sequencing used immunoSEQ multiplex PCR; TCRdb keeps in-frame clones, though not all of them. The repertoire includes approximately 140,000 clones, roughly 78% of them detected once, and 2.5% to 3.5% sits in the top ten. Sequencing was done on a sample of PBMCs. The receptors stem from a middle-aged man in good health and CMV-seropositive.

This clone appeared a few times. This chain joins TRBV6-5 and TRBJ1-3, with D unresolved. The V gene's germline CDR1 is MNHEY and CDR2 SVGAGI. CDR3 length: 14 residues. The V and J ends lost 5 bases and 0 bases respectively, with 8 bases between them. CDR3 sequence: CASSTVLSGNTIYF. Written as DNA, the CDR3 is TGTGCCAGCAGTACGGTCCTCTCTGGAAACACCATATATTTT.

The chain links TRBV19 to TRBJ2-3, with 10 bases that match TRBD2. This CDR3 region has 16 residues. With 5 bases clipped from V and 4 bases from J, the junction kept 9 bases outside the gene matches. The V gene's germline CDR1 is LNHDA and CDR2 SQIVND (reference sequence). The CDR3 reads CASSGLAGVFADTQYF. CDR3 sequence (DNA): TGTGCCAGTAGTGGGCTAGCGGGAGTTTTCGCAGATACGCAGTATTTT.

The V and J genes are TRBV4-1 and TRBJ1-2; no clear D. Germline V CDR1 and CDR2: MGHRA, YSYEKL. The CDR3 contains 14 residues. The V and J ends lost 1 base and 3 bases respectively, with 9 bases between them. The CDR3 DNA is TGCGCCAGCAGCCAAGGTGGAGACTACTATGGCTACACCTTC. Translated: CASSQGGDYYGYTF.

The genes are TRBV28 and TRBJ1-2, with 8 bases lining up with TRBD1. The CDR3 consists of 17 residues. Germline V gene lookup returns CDR1 MDHEN and CDR2 SYDVKM. Trimming took 7 bases from V and 5 from J; bases not matched to a gene: 18. CDR3 bases: TGTGCCAGCATATCCACGTCGGCCAGGGGGCAATGGTATGGCTACACCTTC. Its protein is CASISTSARGQWYGYTF.

The chain joins TRBV28 to TRBJ1-1, with D perhaps matching TRBD1 (5 bases). Germline loops: CDR1 MDHEN, CDR2 SYDVKM. The V end was cut by 1 base, the J end by 4 bases, with 13 bases between. This CDR3 has 15 amino acids. The CDR3 DNA follows: TGTGCCAGCAGTTTATTCTCGGGGGGAGGCACTGAAGCTTTCTTT. Protein product: CASSLFSGGGTEAFF. The full variable domain, in which reference TRBV28 and TRBJ1-1 provide the parts outside the CDR3, is DVKVTQSSRYLVKRTGEKVFLECVQDMDHENMFWYRQDPGLGLRLIYFSYDVKMKEKGDIPEGYSVSREKKERFSLILESASTNQTSMYLCASSLFSGGGTEAFFGQGTRLTVV.

The J gene is TRBJ2-2, the V gene TRBV9; weak D call: TRBD2 (5 bases). The CDR3 runs to 15 residues. The V gene lost 3 bases and the J gene lost 0 bases, with 9 bases spanning the gap. In germline, CDR1 is SGDLS, CDR2 YYNGEE. CDR3 nucleotide sequence: TGTGCCAGCAGCGCTAGCCTAGCGAACACCGGGGAGCTGTTTTTT. It is translated as CASSASLANTGELFF. The whole variable domain, filled in from reference TRBV9 and TRBJ2-2, reads DSGVTQTPKHLITATGQRVTLRCSPRSGDLSVYWYQQSLDQGLQFLIQYYNGEERAKGNILERFSAQQFPDLHSELNLSSLELGDSALYFCASSASLANTGELFFGEGSRLTVL.

The chain carries TRBV5-1 and TRBJ2-5; 13 bases align to TRBD2. The V segment lost 0 bases and the J segment 1 base; nucleotides outside the gene matches: 6. CDR3 size: 18 residues. CDR1 SGHRS and CDR2 YFSETQ come from the germline V gene. The CDR3: CASSLVGLAGDIQETQYF. In DNA form, the CDR3 reads TGCGCCAGCAGCTTGGTTGGACTAGCGGGAGACATCCAAGAGACCCAGTACTTC.

The gene calls are TRBV19 and TRBJ2-1, with 7 bases lining up with TRBD2. The germline V gene encodes CDR1 LNHDA and CDR2 SQIVND (reference sequence). The CDR3 contains 15 residues. J lost 6 bases, V lost 7 bases, and 12 bases had no gene match. The CDR3 here is CASTSGASGANEQFF. Here the CDR3 DNA reads TGTGCCAGTACCTCTGGTGCTAGCGGAGCCAATGAGCAGTTCTTC.

This rearrangement joins TRBV7-9 to TRBJ1-1; D not resolved. CDR3 length equals 14 residues. Germline CDR1 SEHNR, CDR2 FQNEAQ (reference sequence). Trimming cost V 2 bases and J 1 base, with 8 bases left between them. The CDR3 loop is CASSLTTRNTEAFF. CDR3 DNA: TGTGCCAGCAGCTTAACGACAAGGAACACTGAAGCTTTCTTT.

The chain links TRBV2 to TRBJ2-1, with 10 positions matching TRBD2. This CDR3 comprises 17 residues. CDR1 is SNHLY and CDR2 is FYNNEI in the germline V gene. Trimming removed 7 bases from V and 6 bases from J; junction bases left unmatched: 15. CDR3 region: CASTIPNIAGGGNEQFF. The DNA of the CDR3 is TGTGCCAGCACCATACCAAACATAGCGGGAGGAGGCAATGAGCAGTTCTTC.

This chain connects TRBV19 to TRBJ1-1; 11 bases align to TRBD1. V gave up 7 bases and J gave up 8 bases; unmatched junction bases: 6. CDR1 and CDR2 from the germline V gene are LNHDA and SQIVND (reference sequence). This CDR3 is built from 13 residues. The CDR3, as DNA: TGTGCCAGTACAGGACAGGGGGCTTTCGAAGCTTTCTTT. Translation gives CASTGQGAFEAFF. The whole variable domain, remainder taken from reference TRBV19 and TRBJ1-1, is DGGITQSPKYLFRKEGQNVTLSCEQNLNHDAMYWYRQDPGQGLRLIYYSQIVNDFQKGDIAEGYSVSREKKESFPLTVTSAQKNPTAFYLCASTGQGAFEAFFGQGTRLTVV.

This chain joins TRBV28 and TRBJ2-5, with 15 nucleotides matching TRBD2. The CDR3 consists of 18 residues. The germline gives CDR1 MDHEN, CDR2 SYDVKM. Losses at the gene ends were 4 bases for V and 2 bases for J; bases not matched to a gene: 8. In DNA form, the CDR3 reads TGTGCCAGCAGTTGGGGGGGACTAGCGGGAGGATGGCAAGAGACCCAGTACTTC. This encodes CASSWGGLAGGWQETQYF.

V is TRBV6-6 and J is TRBJ2-1, with 9 positions matching TRBD1. From germline, CDR1 is MNHNY and CDR2 SVGAGI (reference sequence). The V and J ends lost 6 bases and 6 bases, in that order; junction bases with no gene match: 9. This CDR3 contains 15 residues. The CDR3 bases are TGTGCCAGCAGCAAGGTACAGGGGGCGGGCAATGAGCAGTTCTTC. Residues: CASSKVQGAGNEQFF.

The genes are TRBV6-1 and TRBJ1-5, with D maybe TRBD1 (5 bases). With 5 bases removed from V and 2 bases from J, the gap between germline ends came to 13 bases. Germline values: CDR1 MNHNS, CDR2 SASEGT. This CDR3 is 15 amino acids long. The CDR3 bases are TGTGCCAGCAGTCCGAACCCGACAGGCAATCAGCCCCAGCATTTT. Translated: CASSPNPTGNQPQHF.

The V gene is TRBV5-1, the J gene TRBJ2-1; a weak D match, TRBD1 (5 bases). V was cut by 1 base and J by 7 bases, with 18 bases left in between. The germline V gene encodes CDR1 SGHRS and CDR2 YFSETQ. The CDR3 has 16 residues. Here the CDR3 DNA reads TGCGCCAGCAGCTTGATCGTCGGACAATCGGTAAATGAGCAGTTCTTC. This codes for CASSLIVGQSVNEQFF.

The V and J genes are TRBV10-1 and TRBJ2-7, with D possibly TRBD2 on 6 matching bases. The germline V gene encodes CDR1 WNHNN and CDR2 SYGVQD (reference sequence). The CDR3 runs to 14 residues. Trimming pared 1 base from V and 6 bases from J, leaving 13 bases between. The CDR3 sequence is CASSEYTGLSEQYF. The CDR3 DNA reads as TGCGCCAGCAGTGAGTATACGGGACTGAGCGAGCAGTACTTC.

This clone appeared once. V is TRBV19 and J is TRBJ2-5, with D perhaps TRBD2 (5 bases). CDR3 length: 15 amino acids. Germline V gene sequence: CDR1 LNHDA, CDR2 SQIVND (reference sequence). V lost 4 bases to trimming and J lost 5 bases, with 17 bases between them. CDR3 protein: CASSTQQRAAETQYF. The CDR3 DNA is TGTGCCAGTAGTACGCAACAGAGGGCCGCGGAGACCCAGTACTTC.

This chain joins TRBV28 and TRBJ2-5; TRBD1 aligns across 8 bases. TRBJ2-7 explains the end of the DNA better; the J call may be wrong. CDR1 and CDR2 from the germline V gene are MDHEN and SYDVKM. CDR3 length equals 15 residues. The CDR3 nucleotides read TGTGCCAGCAGTTCGGGACAGGTGATGGCCTACGAGCAGTACTTC. Its translation: CASSSGQVMAYEQYF.

The table lists this clone with a few counts. J is TRBJ2-3 and V is TRBV5-1, with 7 bases aligning to TRBD2. The CDR3 is 14 residues long. The trim removed 4 bases at V and 2 bases at J, leaving 4 bases unmatched. From germline, CDR1 is SGHRS and CDR2 YFSETQ. CDR3 loop: CASSIGTTTDTQYF. The CDR3 DNA is TGCGCCAGCAGCATAGGGACTACCACAGATACGCAGTATTTT.

The chain joins TRBV27 to TRBJ1-1; 7 nucleotides line up with TRBD1. The CDR3 is made up of 15 amino acids. The junction had 14 bases not matched to a gene; V was cut back by 8 bases and J by 5 bases. CDR1 and CDR2 (germline): MNHEY, SMNVEV (reference sequence). Here the CDR3 DNA reads TGTGCCAGCGGAGGATTAACGACAGGGTCGACTGAAGCTTTCTTT. Translation gives CASGGLTTGSTEAFF.

This sequence joins TRBV10-3 and TRBJ2-5, with 9 bases that match TRBD1. The J call is uncertain, as TRBJ2-7 better fits the DNA end. The CDR3 sequence is 14 residues long. Germline V gives CDR1 ENHRY, CDR2 SYGVKD. CDR3 residues: CAINRQGESYEQYF. The CDR3 DNA reads TGTGCCATCAATAGACAGGGGGAATCCTACGAGCAGTACTTC.

The CDR3, as DNA: TGCGCCAGCAGCCAAGATCAATACTGTGGCTACACCTTC. Translating gives CASSQDQYCGYTF. The rearrangement uses TRBV4-3 and TRBJ1-2, with D uncertain. CDR3 length: 13 residues. Germline CDR1 reads LGHNA; CDR2 reads YSLEER. The V end lost 0 bases, the J end lost 7 bases, and 9 bases lay between the germline ends.

The chain employs TRBV28 and TRBJ1-4; D ambiguous. V was pared by 7 bases and J by 5 bases, with 11 bases between. Germline V gives CDR1 MDHEN, CDR2 SYDVKM. The CDR3 is made up of 13 amino acids. This chain's CDR3 is CASTVEFNEKLFF. CDR3 nucleotides: TGTGCCAGCACTGTCGAGTTCAATGAAAAACTGTTTTTT.

This clone came up once. The V call is TRBV19, the J call TRBJ2-5; D call uncertain. CDR1 is LNHDA and CDR2 is SQIVND in the germline V gene (reference sequence). V was pared by 1 base and J by 5 bases, with 11 bases between. There are 14 residues in the CDR3. The CDR3 bases are TGTGCCAGTAGTATAGGGGTAGCCCAGGAGACCCAGTACTTC. This gives the protein CASSIGVAQETQYF.

The rearrangement links TRBV19 to TRBJ2-5; D unresolved. Per the germline V gene, CDR1 is LNHDA and CDR2 is SQIVND (reference sequence). The CDR3 has 13 amino acids. Trimming removed 4 bases at V and 2 bases at J, with 8 bases between. The CDR3 bases are TGTGCCAGTAGTAGGGCAGATCAAGAGACCCAGTACTTC. It translates to CASSRADQETQYF. Drawing the rest from reference TRBV19 and TRBJ2-5, the complete variable domain is DGGITQSPKYLFRKEGQNVTLSCEQNLNHDAMYWYRQDPGQGLRLIYYSQIVNDFQKGDIAEGYSVSREKKESFPLTVTSAQKNPTAFYLCASSRADQETQYFGPGTRLLVL.